The next 15 T cell receptor beta chains were all read from a single sample in a study of cytomegalovirus exposure and HLA in healthy donors. Primers: 60 Vbeta forward and 13 Jbeta reverse. Libraries were prepared by immunoSEQ multiplex PCR; TCRdb keeps only in-frame clonotypes and omits some of them. The sample lists over 130,000 clones; around 90% were seen once. The specimen was PBMCs. The receptors shown here come from a woman between 40 and 50 years old in good health and CMV-seronegative.

Turning to this clone: The germline gene is not matched at one end of the junction; a read error may be the cause. The chain couples TRBV7-9 to TRBJ1-5; D unclear. The CDR3 extends over 13 amino acids. Germline V gene sequence: CDR1 SEHNR, CDR2 FQNEAQ (reference sequence). CDR3 sequence: CASSATSYQPQHF. CDR3 nucleotide sequence: TGTGCCAGCAGCGCCACTAGCTATCAGCCCCAGCATTTT.

This clone has only one observation. The rearrangement uses TRBV7-3 and TRBJ2-1; possible D gene TRBD1, 7 bases. Germline lookup yields CDR1 SGHTA and CDR2 FQGTGA. The CDR3 has 18 amino acids. Trimming pared 6 bases from V and 1 base from J, leaving 22 bases between. For the CDR3, the DNA is TGTGCCAGCAGGGATACAGGGGTTAGCGGTCGTTCCTACAATGAGCAGTTCTTC. It translates to CASRDTGVSGRSYNEQFF.

This rearrangement joins TRBV28 to TRBJ1-1; D gene unclear. Per germline, CDR1 MDHEN and CDR2 SYDVKM. V lost 3 bases, J lost 11 bases, and 10 bases lay in between. This CDR3 is 11 amino acids long. The CDR3 DNA follows: TGTGCCAGCAGTTTGCCGACAAGGGCTTTCTTT. This encodes CASSLPTRAFF.

The rearrangement uses TRBV7-2 and TRBJ2-2; TRBD1 aligns across 7 bases. CDR1 SGHTA and CDR2 FQGNSA come from the germline V gene. After removal of 2 bases from V and 6 bases from J, the junction contained 3 bases not matched to a gene. The CDR3 contains 14 residues. The CDR3 DNA is TGTGCCAGCAGCTTATCCCAGGGGGCCGGGGAGCTGTTTTTT. This gives the protein CASSLSQGAGELFF.

The V gene is TRBV13, the J gene TRBJ2-6; the D is unclear. Germline CDR1 and CDR2: PRHDT and FYEKMQ (reference sequence). This CDR3 comprises 15 residues. Trimming cost V 2 bases and J 4 bases, with 9 bases left between them. CDR3 nucleotide sequence: TGTGCCAGCAGCTTAATAGCCGTCGGGGCCAACGTCCTGACTTTC. Residues: CASSLIAVGANVLTF.

The genes are TRBV6-5 and TRBJ1-2; weak D call: TRBD1 (6 bases). The CDR3 length is 14 residues. V was pared by 5 bases and J by 2 bases, with 12 bases between. Germline lookup yields CDR1 MNHEY and CDR2 SVGAGI. The CDR3 is CASSPSTGNYGYTF. The CDR3 DNA reads TGTGCCAGCAGTCCATCTACAGGGAACTATGGCTACACCTTC.

A single count supports this clone. This rearrangement joins TRBV2 to TRBJ1-5, with 7 bases identical to TRBD1. The CDR3 loop spans 15 amino acids. Germline CDR1 is SNHLY and CDR2 is FYNNEI. V was clipped by 6 bases and J by 4 bases; unmatched bases: 9. The CDR3 DNA sequence: TGTGCCAGCAGGGGTCAGGGGGGTAGGAATCAGCCCCAGCATTTT. Its translation is CASRGQGGRNQPQHF.

The chain joins TRBV2 to TRBJ1-4; D possibly corresponds to TRBD1 (5 bases). Germline CDR1 is SNHLY and CDR2 is FYNNEI. Trimming stripped 3 bases from V and 3 bases from J, with 14 bases between. This CDR3 spans 16 amino acids. The DNA of the CDR3 is TGTGCCAGCAGTGAGGGGTCAAGCAGGGCTAATGAAAAACTGTTTTTT. Its translation: CASSEGSSRANEKLFF.

Of note for this clone: One end of the junction fails to match germline, which may point to a read error. Different DNA sequences within this sample yield the same CDR3. V is TRBV25-1 and J is TRBJ1-5; D remains ambiguous. The CDR3 extends over 12 amino acids. Germline-derived CDR1 and CDR2 are MGHDK and SYGVNS. This CDR3 reads CASRSGNQPQHF. Written as DNA, the CDR3 is TGTGCCAGCAGAAGCGGCAACCAGCCCCAGCATTTT.

As DNA, the CDR3 is TGCGCCAGCAGCCCGGGTGGGGCGGGAGGATTAACCTACGAGCAGTACTTC. As protein: CASSPGGAGGLTYEQYF. The rearrangement uses TRBV5-1 and TRBJ2-7; 8 nucleotides agree with TRBD2. Germline V gene lookup returns CDR1 SGHRS and CDR2 YFSETQ. Germline trimming cut 4 bases from V and 2 bases from J; bases unmatched to any gene: 14. The CDR3 sequence is 17 residues long.

The V gene is TRBV5-1, the J gene TRBJ2-3; tentatively, D is TRBD2 (6 bases). Germline loops: CDR1 SGHRS, CDR2 YFSETQ. CDR3 length: 14 residues. V shed 0 bases and J shed 2 bases, with 7 bases lying between them. CDR3 nucleotide sequence: TGCGCCAGCAGCTTGGGGACTACCACAGATACGCAGTATTTT. Translating it yields CASSLGTTTDTQYF.

The rearrangement joins TRBV19 to TRBJ1-2; 8 nucleotides match TRBD1. J lost 3 bases, V lost 9 bases, and 6 bases had no gene match. The CDR3 has 13 amino acids. The germline V gene has CDR1 LNHDA and CDR2 SQIVND (reference sequence). CDR3 amino acids: CASSPGQDYGYTF. The CDR3 bases are TGTGCCAGCTCTCCGGGACAGGACTATGGCTACACCTTC.

The sample holds one count of this clone. The rearrangement links TRBV6-5 to TRBJ1-6; TRBD1 might be the D (5 bases). This CDR3 is built from 15 residues. V shed 0 bases and J shed 14 bases, with 17 bases lying between them. Germline loops: CDR1 MNHEY, CDR2 SVGAGI. The CDR3 sequence: CASSYSPGPPSTLHF. CDR3 DNA sequence: TGTGCCAGCAGTTACTCGCCAGGGCCTCCATCCACCCTCCACTTT.

The V and J genes are TRBV7-8 and TRBJ2-1; 7 nucleotides line up with TRBD2. The CDR3 runs 11 residues. V lost 5 bases and J lost 9; bases outside the gene matches: 1. Germline CDR1 and CDR2: SGHVS and FQNEAQ. The CDR3 bases are TGTGCCAGCAGCGGGACTATTGAGCAGTTCTTC. Translation gives CASSGTIEQFF.

J is TRBJ2-7 and V is TRBV28; 9 nucleotides align to TRBD1. The CDR3 length is 15 residues. After removal of 4 bases from V and 0 bases from J, the junction contained 4 bases not matched to a gene. Germline assignment: CDR1 MDHEN and CDR2 SYDVKM. The CDR3, as DNA: TGTGCCAGCAGTTCTCCGGGACAGGGCTCCTACGAGCAGTACTTC. The encoded protein is CASSSPGQGSYEQYF.